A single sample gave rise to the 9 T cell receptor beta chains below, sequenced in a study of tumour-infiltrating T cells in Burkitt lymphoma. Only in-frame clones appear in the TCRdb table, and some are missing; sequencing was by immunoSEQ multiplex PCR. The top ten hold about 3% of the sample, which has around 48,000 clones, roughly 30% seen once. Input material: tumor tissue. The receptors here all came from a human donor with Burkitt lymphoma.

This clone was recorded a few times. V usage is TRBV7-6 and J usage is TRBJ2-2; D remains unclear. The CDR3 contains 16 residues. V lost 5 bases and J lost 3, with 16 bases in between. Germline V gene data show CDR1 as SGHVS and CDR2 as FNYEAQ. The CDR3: CASSQLLGPDTGELFF. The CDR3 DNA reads TGTGCCAGCAGCCAATTGTTAGGGCCAGACACCGGGGAGCTGTTTTTT.

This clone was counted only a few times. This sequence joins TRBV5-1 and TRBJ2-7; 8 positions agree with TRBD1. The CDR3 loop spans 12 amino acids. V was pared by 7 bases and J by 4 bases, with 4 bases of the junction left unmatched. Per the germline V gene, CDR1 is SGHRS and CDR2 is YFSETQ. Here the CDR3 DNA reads TGCGCCAGCGGACAGGGAATTTACGAGCAGTACTTC. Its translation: CASGQGIYEQYF.

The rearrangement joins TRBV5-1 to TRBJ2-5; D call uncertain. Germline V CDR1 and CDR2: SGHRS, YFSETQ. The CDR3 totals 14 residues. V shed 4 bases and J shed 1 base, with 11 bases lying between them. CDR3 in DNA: TGCGCCAGCAGCCTTGCGGCTTTCCAAGAGACCCAGTACTTC. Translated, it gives CASSLAAFQETQYF.

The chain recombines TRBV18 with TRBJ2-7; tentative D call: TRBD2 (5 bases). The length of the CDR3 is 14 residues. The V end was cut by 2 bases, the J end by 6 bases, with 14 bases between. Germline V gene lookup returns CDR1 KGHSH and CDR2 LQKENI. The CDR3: CASSPFDVGGEQYF. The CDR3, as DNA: TGTGCCAGCTCACCATTCGATGTTGGAGGCGAGCAGTACTTC.

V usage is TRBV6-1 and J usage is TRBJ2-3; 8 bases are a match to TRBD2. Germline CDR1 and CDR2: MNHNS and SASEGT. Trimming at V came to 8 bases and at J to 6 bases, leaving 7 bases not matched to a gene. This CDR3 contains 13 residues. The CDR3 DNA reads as TGTGCCAGCTTTTCCGGGGGGGCGGATACGCAGTATTTT. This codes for CASFSGGADTQYF.

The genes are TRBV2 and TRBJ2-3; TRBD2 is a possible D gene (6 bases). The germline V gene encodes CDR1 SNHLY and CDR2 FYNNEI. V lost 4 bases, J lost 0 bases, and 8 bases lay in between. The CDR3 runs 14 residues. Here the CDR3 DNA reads TGTGCCAGCAGTGTGACTAGTAGCACAGATACGCAGTATTTT. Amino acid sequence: CASSVTSSTDTQYF.

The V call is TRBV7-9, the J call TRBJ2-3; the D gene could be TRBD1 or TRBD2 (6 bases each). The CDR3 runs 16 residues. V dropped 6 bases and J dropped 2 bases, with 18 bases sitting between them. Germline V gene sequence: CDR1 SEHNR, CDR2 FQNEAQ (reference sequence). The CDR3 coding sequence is TGTGCCAGCAGTAAAGGGGGGCGGGGCTACACAGATACGCAGTATTTT. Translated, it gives CASSKGGRGYTDTQYF.

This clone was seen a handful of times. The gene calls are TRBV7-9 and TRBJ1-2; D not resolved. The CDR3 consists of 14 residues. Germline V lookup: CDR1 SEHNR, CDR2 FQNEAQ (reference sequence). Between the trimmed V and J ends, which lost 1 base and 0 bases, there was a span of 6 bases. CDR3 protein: CASSLGSTNYGYTF. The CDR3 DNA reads TGTGCCAGCAGCTTAGGTTCTACTAACTATGGCTACACCTTC.

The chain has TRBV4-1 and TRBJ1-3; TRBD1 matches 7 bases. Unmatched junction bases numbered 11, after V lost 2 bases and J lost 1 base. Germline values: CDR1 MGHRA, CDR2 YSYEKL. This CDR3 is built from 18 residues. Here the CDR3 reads CASSQPGTAFPSGNTIYF. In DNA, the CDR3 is TGCGCCAGCAGCCAACCCGGGACAGCCTTCCCTTCTGGAAACACCATATATTTT.